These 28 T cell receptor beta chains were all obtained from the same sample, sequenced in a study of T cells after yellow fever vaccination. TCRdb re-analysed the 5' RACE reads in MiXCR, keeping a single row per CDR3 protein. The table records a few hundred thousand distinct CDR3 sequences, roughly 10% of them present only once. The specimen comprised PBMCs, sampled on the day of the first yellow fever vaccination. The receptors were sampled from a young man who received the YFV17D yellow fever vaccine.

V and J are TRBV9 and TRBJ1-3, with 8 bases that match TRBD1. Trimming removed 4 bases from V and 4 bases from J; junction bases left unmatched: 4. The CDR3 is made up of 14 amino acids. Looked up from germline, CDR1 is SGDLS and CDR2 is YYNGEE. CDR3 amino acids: CASSSGTGGNTIYF. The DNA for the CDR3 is TGTGCCAGCAGCTCCGGGACAGGCGGAAACACCATATATTTT.

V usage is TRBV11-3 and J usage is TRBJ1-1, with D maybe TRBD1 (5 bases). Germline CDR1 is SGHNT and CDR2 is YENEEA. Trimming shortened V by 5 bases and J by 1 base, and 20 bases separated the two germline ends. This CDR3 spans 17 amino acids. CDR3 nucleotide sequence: TGTGCCAGCAGCCCCTATAGTCCCGGGACGGCGAACACTGAAGCTTTCTTT. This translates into CASSPYSPGTANTEAFF.

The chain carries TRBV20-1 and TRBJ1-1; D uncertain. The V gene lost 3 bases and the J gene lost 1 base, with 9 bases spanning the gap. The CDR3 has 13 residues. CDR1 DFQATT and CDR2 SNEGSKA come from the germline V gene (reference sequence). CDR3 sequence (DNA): TGCAGTGCTAGTCGGGCAAAGAACACTGAAGCTTTCTTT. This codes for CSASRAKNTEAFF.

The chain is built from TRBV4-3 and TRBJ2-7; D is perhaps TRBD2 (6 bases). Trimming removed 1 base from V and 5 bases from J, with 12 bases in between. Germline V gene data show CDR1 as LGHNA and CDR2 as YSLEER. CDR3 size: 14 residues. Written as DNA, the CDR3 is TGCGCCAGCAGCCAAGTGCTGGGGAGGAACGAGCAGTACTTC. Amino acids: CASSQVLGRNEQYF.

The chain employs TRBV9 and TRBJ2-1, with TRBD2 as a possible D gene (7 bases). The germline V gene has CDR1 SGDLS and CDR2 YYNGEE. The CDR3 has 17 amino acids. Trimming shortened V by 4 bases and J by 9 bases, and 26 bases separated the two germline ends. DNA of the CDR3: TGTGCCAGCAGCCTCAATTGGGGTGGGGGGGCCGGTGGTGAGCAGTTCTTC. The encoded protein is CASSLNWGGGAGGEQFF.

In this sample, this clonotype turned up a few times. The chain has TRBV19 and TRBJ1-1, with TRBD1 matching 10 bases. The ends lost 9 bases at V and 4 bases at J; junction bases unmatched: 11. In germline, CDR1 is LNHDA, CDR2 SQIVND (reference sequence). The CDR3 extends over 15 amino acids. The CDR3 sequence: CASREGQGTGTEAFF. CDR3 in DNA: TGTGCCAGCCGGGAGGGACAGGGGACCGGCACTGAAGCTTTCTTT.

CDR3 residues: CASSVATGGEQYF. The CDR3 DNA is TGTGCCAGCAGCGTAGCTACAGGGGGCGAGCAGTACTTC. The chain uses TRBV9 and TRBJ2-7; TRBD1 aligns across 8 bases. V lost 0 bases and J lost 6; bases outside the gene matches: 2. CDR1 and CDR2 (germline): SGDLS, YYNGEE. The CDR3 runs to 13 residues.

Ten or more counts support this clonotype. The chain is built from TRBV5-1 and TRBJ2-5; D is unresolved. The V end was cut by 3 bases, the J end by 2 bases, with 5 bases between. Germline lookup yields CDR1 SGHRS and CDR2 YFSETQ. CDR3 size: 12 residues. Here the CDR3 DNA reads TGCGCCAGCAGCTCTCCTCAAGAGACCCAGTACTTC. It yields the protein CASSSPQETQYF.

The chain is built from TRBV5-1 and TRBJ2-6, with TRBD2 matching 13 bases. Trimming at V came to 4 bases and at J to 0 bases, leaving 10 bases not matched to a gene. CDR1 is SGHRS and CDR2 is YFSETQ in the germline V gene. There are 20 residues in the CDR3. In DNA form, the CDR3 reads TGCGCCAGCAGCAAAGGACTAGCGGGGGCGTATCCCTCTGGGGCCAACGTCCTGACTTTC. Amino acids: CASSKGLAGAYPSGANVLTF.

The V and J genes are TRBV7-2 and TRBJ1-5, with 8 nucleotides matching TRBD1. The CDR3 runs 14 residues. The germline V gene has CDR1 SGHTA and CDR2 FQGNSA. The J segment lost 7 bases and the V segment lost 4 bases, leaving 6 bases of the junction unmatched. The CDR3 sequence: CASSSRQGYQPQHF. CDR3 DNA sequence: TGTGCCAGCAGCTCCCGACAGGGGTACCAGCCCCAGCATTTT.

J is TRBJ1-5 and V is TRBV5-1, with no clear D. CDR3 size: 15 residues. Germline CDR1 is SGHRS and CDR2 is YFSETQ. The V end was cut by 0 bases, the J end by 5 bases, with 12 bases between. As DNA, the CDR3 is TGCGCCAGCAGCTTGGGCGCGAACCCGTATCAGCCCCAGCATTTT. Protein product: CASSLGANPYQPQHF.

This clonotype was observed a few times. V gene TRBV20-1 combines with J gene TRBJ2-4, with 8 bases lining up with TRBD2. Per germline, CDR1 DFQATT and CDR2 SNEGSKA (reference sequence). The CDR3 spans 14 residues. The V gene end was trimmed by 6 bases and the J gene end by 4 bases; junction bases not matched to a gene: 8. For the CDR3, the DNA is TGCAGTGCCCCGGGGGGGGCCGTAAAAAACATTCAGTACTTC. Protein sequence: CSAPGGAVKNIQYF.

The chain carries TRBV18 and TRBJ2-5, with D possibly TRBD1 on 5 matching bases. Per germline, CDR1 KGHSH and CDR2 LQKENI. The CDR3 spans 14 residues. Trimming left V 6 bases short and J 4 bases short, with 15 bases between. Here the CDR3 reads CASSARQPGETQYF. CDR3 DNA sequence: TGTGCCAGCTCTGCTAGACAGCCGGGAGAGACCCAGTACTTC.

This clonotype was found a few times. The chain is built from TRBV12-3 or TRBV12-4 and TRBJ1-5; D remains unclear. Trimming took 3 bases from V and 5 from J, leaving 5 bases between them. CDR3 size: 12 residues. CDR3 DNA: TGTGCCAGCAGTTTCTGGGATCAGCCCCAGCATTTT. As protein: CASSFWDQPQHF.

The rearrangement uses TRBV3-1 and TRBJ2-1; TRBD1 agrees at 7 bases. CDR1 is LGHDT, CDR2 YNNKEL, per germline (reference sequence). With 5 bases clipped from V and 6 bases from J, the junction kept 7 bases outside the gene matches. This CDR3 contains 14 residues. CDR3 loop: CASSNRGTSNEQFF. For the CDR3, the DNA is TGTGCCAGCAGCAACAGGGGAACTAGCAATGAGCAGTTCTTC.

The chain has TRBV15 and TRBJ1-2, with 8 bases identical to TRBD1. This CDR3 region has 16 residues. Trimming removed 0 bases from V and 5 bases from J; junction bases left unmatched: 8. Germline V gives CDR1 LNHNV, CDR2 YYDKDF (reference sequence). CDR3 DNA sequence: TGTGCCACCAGCAGAGAAGGTGCAGGGGGCAAATATGGCTACACCTTC. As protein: CATSREGAGGKYGYTF.

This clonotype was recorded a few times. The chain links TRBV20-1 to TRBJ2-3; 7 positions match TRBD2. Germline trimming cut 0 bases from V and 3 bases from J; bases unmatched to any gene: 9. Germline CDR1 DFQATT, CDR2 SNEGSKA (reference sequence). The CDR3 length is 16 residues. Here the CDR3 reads CSARDKRGAGTDTQYF. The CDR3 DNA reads TGCAGTGCTAGAGATAAGCGGGGAGCGGGGACAGATACGCAGTATTTT.

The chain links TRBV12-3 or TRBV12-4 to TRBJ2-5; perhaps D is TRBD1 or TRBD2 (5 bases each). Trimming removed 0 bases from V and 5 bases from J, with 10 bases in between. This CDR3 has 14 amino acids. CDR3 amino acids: CASSLAGVEETQYF. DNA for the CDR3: TGTGCCAGCAGTTTAGCGGGGGTGGAGGAGACCCAGTACTTC.

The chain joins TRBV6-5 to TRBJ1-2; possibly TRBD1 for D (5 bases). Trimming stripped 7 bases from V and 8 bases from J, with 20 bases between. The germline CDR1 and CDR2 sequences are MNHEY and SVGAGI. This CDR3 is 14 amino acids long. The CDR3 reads CASTSSPDTRGYTF. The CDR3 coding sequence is TGTGCCAGCACTTCAAGCCCGGACACCCGGGGCTACACCTTC.

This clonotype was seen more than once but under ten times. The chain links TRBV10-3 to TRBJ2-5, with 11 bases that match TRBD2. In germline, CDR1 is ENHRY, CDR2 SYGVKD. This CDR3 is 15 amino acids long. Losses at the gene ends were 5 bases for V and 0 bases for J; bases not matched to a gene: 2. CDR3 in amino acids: CAISPSGGNQETQYF. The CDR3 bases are TGTGCCATCAGTCCTAGCGGGGGGAACCAAGAGACCCAGTACTTC.

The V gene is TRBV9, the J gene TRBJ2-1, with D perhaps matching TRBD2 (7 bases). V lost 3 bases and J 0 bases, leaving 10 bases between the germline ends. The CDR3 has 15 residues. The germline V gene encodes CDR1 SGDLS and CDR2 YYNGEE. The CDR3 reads CASSGEGDSYNEQFF. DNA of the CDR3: TGTGCCAGCAGCGGGGAGGGGGACTCCTACAATGAGCAGTTCTTC.

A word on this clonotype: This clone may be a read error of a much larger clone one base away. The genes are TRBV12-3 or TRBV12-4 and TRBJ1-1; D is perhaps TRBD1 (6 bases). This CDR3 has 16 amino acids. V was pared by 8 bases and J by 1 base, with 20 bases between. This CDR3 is CASSYREGRANTEAFF. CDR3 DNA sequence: TGTGCCAGCTCCTACAGGGAAGGGCGTGCGAACACTGAAGCTTTCTTT.

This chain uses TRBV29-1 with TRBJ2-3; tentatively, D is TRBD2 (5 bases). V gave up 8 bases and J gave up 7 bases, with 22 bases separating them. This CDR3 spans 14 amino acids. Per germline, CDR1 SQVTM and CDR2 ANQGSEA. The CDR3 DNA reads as TGCAGCCCCTCCGGTGGGAGTAACCCTTATACGCAGTATTTT. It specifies CSPSGGSNPYTQYF.

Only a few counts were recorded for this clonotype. The CDR3: CASSQAERASAGELFF. The CDR3, as DNA: TGTGCCAGCAGCCAAGCGGAGAGGGCCTCCGCCGGGGAGCTGTTTTTT. The chain couples TRBV4-2 to TRBJ2-2; TRBD2 might be the D (5 bases). In germline, CDR1 is LGHNA, CDR2 YNFKEQ. The CDR3 has 16 residues. Between the trimmed V and J ends, which lost 1 base and 6 bases, there was a span of 15 bases.

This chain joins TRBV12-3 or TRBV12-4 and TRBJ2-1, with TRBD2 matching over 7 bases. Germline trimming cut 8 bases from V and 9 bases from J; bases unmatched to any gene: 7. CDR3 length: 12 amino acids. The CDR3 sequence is CASGPSGGEQFF. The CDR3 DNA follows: TGTGCCAGCGGCCCTAGCGGCGGTGAGCAGTTCTTC.

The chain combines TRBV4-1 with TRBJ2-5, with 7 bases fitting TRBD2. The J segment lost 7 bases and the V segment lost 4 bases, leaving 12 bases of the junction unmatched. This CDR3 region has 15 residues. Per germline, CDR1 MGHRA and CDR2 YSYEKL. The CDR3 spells CASSPSWPGGGTQYF. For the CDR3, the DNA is TGCGCCAGCAGCCCCTCTTGGCCGGGCGGGGGGACCCAGTACTTC.

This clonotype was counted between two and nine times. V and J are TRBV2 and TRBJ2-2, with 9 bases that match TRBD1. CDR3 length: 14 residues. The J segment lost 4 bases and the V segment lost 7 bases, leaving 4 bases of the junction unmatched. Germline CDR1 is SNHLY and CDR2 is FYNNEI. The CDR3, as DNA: TGTGCCAGCAAGGGGGGACAGGGCACCGGGGAGCTGTTTTTT. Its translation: CASKGGQGTGELFF.

The CDR3 spells CASSQTGLGNQPQHF. The CDR3 DNA sequence: TGCGCCAGCAGTCAAACAGGGCTGGGGAATCAGCCCCAGCATTTT. The chain joins TRBV10-2 to TRBJ1-5, with D tentatively TRBD1 (6 bases). V gave up 5 bases and J gave up 4 bases, with 15 bases separating them. Germline CDR1 and CDR2: WSHSY and SAAADI. The CDR3 spans 15 residues.